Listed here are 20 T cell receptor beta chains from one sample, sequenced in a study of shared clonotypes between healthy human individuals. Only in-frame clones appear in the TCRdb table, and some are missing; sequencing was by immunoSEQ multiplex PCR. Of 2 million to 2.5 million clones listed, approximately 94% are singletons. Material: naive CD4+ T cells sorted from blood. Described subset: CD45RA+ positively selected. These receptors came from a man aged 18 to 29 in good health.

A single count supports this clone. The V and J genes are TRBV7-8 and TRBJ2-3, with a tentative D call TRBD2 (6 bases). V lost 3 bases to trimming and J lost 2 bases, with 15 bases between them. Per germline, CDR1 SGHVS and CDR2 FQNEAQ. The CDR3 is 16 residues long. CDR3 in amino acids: CASSFGGAGFTDTQYF. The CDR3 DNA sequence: TGTGCCAGCAGCTTTGGCGGAGCGGGTTTCACAGATACGCAGTATTTT.

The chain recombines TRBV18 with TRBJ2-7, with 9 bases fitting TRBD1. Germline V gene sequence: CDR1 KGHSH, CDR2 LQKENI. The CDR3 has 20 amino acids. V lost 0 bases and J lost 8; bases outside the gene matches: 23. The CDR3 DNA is TGTGCCAGCTCACCACCAAACCCCTTCATTCCGGGACAGGGAGAGGGTAAGCAGTACTTC. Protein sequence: CASSPPNPFIPGQGEGKQYF.

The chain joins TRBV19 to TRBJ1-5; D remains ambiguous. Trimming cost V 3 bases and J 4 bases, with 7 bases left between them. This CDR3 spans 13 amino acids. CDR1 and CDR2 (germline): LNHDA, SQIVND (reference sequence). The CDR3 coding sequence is TGTGCCAGTAGTATGGAGGTGAATCAGCCCCAGCATTTT. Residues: CASSMEVNQPQHF.

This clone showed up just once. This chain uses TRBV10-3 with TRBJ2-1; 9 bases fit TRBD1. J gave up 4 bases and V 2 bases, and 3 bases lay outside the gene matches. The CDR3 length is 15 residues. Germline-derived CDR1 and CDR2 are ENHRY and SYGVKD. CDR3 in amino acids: CAISEDRGIYNEQFF. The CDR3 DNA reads TGTGCCATCAGTGAGGACAGGGGGATTTACAATGAGCAGTTCTTC.

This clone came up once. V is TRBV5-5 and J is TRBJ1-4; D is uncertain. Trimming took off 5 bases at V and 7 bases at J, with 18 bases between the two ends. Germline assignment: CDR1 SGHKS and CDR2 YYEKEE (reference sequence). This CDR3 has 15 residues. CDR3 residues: CASSFRSAVVEKLFF. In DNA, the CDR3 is TGTGCCAGCAGTTTCCGTTCGGCTGTCGTTGAAAAACTGTTTTTT.

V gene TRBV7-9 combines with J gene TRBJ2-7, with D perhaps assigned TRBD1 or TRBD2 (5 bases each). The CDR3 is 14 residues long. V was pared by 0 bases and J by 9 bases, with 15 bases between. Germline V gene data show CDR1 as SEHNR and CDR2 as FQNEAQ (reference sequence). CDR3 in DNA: TGTGCCAGCAGCTTAGCGGGGGTGCGTCCGTGGCAGTACTTC. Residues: CASSLAGVRPWQYF. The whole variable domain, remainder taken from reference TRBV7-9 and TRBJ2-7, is DTGVSQNPRHKITKRGQNVTFRCDPISEHNRLYWYRQTLGQGPEFLTYFQNEAQLEKSRLLSDRFSAERPKGSFSTLEIQRTEQGDSAMYLCASSLAGVRPWQYFGPGTRLTVT.

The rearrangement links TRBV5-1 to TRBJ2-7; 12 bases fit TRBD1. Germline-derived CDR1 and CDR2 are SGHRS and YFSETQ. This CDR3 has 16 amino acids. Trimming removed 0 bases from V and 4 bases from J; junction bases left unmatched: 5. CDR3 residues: CASSLGDRGLVYEQYF. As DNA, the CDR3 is TGCGCCAGCAGCTTGGGGGACAGGGGGCTGGTGTACGAGCAGTACTTC. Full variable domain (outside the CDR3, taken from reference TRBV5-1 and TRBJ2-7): KAGVTQTPRYLIKTRGQQVTLSCSPISGHRSVSWYQQTPGQGLQFLFEYFSETQRNKGNFPGRFSGRQFSNSRSEMNVSTLELGDSALYLCASSLGDRGLVYEQYFGPGTRLTVT.

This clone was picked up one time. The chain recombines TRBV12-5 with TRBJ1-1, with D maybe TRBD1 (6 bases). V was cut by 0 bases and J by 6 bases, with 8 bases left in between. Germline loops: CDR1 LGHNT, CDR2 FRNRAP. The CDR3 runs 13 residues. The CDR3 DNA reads TGTGCTAGTGGTTTGGTAGGACAGTCTGAAGCTTTCTTT. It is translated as CASGLVGQSEAFF.

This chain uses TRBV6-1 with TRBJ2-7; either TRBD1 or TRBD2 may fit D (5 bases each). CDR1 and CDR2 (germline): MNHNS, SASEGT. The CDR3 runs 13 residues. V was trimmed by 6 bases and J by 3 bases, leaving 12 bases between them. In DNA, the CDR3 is TGTGCCAGCAGGGTGAGGGGCCACTACGAGCAGTACTTC. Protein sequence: CASRVRGHYEQYF.

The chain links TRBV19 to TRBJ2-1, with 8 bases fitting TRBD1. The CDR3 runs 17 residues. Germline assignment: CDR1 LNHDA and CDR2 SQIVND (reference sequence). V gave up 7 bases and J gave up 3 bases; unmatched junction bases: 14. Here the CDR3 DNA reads TGTGCCAGTAAGGCCTCTTTGACAGGGGCGCTCTACAATGAGCAGTTCTTC. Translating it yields CASKASLTGALYNEQFF.

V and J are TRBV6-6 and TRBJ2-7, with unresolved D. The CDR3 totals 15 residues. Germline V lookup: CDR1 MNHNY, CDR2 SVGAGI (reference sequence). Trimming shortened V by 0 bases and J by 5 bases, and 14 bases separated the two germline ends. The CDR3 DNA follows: TGTGCCAGCAGTTACTCCGTTAGTCTAGGTAACGAGCAGTACTTC. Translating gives CASSYSVSLGNEQYF.

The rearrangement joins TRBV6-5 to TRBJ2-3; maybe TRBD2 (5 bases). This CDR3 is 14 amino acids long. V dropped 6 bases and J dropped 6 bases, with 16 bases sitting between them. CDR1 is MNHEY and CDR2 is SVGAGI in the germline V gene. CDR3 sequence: CASSSALRRDTQYF. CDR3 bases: TGTGCCAGCAGCTCCGCGCTAAGGAGGGATACGCAGTATTTT.

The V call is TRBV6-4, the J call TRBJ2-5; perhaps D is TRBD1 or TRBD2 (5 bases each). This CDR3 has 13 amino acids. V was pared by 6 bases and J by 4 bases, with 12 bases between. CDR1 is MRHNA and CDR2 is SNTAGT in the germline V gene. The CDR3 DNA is TGTGCCAGCAGCAGGGACGGAGGAGAGACCCAGTACTTC. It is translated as CASSRDGGETQYF.

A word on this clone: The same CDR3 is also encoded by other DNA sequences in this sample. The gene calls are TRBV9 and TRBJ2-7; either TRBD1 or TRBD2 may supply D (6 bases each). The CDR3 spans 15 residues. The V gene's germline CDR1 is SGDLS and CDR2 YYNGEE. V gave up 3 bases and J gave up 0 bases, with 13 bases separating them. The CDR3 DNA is TGTGCCAGCAGCGCCGGGACGGGGGCCTCCTACGAGCAGTACTTC. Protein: CASSAGTGASYEQYF.

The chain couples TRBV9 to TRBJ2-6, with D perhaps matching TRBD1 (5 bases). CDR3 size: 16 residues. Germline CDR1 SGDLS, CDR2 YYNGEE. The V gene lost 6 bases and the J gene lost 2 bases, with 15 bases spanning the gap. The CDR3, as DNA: TGTGCCAGCACCCCACAGGCACTCCCTGGGGCCAACGTCCTGACTTTC. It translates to CASTPQALPGANVLTF. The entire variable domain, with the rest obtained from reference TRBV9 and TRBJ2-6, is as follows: DSGVTQTPKHLITATGQRVTLRCSPRSGDLSVYWYQQSLDQGLQFLIQYYNGEERAKGNILERFSAQQFPDLHSELNLSSLELGDSALYFCASTPQALPGANVLTFGAGSRLTVL.

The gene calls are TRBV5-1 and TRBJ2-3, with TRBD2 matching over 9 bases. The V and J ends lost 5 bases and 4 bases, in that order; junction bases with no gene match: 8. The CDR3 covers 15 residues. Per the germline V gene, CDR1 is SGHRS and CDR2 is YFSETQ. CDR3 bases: TGCGCCAGCAGTAATAGCGGGGGCTTGGCAGATACGCAGTATTTT. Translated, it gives CASSNSGGLADTQYF. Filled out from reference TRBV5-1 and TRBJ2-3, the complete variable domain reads KAGVTQTPRYLIKTRGQQVTLSCSPISGHRSVSWYQQTPGQGLQFLFEYFSETQRNKGNFPGRFSGRQFSNSRSEMNVSTLELGDSALYLCASSNSGGLADTQYFGPGTRLTVL.

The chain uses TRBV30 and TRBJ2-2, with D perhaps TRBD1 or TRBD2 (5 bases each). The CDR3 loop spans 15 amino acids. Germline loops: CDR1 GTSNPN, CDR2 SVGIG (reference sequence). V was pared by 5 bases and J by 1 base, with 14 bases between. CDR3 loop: CAWLLRDGNTGELFF. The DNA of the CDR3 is TGTGCCTGGCTCCTCCGGGACGGGAACACCGGGGAGCTGTTTTTT.

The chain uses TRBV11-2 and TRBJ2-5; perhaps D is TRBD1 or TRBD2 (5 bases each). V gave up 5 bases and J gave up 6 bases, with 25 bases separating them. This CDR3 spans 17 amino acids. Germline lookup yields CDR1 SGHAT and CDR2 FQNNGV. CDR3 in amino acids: CASSPGTKPVQEKTQYF. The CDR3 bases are TGTGCCAGCAGCCCCGGGACGAAGCCTGTACAAGAGAAGACCCAGTACTTC.

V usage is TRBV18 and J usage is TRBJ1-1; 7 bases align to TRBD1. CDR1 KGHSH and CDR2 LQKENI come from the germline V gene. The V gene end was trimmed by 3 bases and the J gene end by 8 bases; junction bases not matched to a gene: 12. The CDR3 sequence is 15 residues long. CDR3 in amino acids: CASSPGQGVSPEAFF. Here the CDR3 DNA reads TGTGCCAGCTCACCGGGGCAGGGGGTATCCCCCGAAGCTTTCTTT.

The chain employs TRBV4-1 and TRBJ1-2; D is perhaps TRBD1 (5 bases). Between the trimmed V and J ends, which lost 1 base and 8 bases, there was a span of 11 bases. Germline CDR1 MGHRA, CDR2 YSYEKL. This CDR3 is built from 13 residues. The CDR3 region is CASSQGAGRGYTF. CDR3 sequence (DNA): TGCGCCAGCAGCCAAGGGGCAGGGCGCGGCTACACCTTC.